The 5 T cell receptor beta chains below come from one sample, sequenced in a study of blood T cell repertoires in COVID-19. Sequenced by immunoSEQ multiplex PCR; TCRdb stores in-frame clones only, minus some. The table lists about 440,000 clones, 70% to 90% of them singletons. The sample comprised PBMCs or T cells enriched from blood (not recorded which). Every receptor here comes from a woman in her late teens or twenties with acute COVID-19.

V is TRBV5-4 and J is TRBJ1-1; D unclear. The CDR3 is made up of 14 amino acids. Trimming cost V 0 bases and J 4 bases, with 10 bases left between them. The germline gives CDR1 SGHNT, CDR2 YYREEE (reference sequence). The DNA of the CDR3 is TGTGCCAGCAGCTTGGGAGGGTACTCCACTGAAGCTTTCTTT. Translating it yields CASSLGGYSTEAFF.

CDR3 region: CASESVGQGIYGYTF. DNA of the CDR3: TGTGCCAGCGAGAGCGTGGGTCAGGGAATCTATGGCTACACCTTC. The V gene is TRBV2, the J gene TRBJ1-2; tentative D call: TRBD1 (5 bases). This CDR3 is 15 amino acids long. Trimming cost V 8 bases and J 4 bases, with 20 bases left between them. Per the germline V gene, CDR1 is SNHLY and CDR2 is FYNNEI.

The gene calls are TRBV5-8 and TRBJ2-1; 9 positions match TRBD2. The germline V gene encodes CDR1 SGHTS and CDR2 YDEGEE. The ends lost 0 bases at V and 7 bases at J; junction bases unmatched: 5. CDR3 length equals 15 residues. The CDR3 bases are TGTGCCAGCAGCTTGGTCTTTAGCGGGAGTAATGAGCAGTTCTTC. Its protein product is CASSLVFSGSNEQFF. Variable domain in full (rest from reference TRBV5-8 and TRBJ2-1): EAGVTQSPTHLIKTRGQQATLRCSPISGHTSVYWYQQALGLGLQFLLWYDEGEERNRGNFPPRFSGRQFPNYSSELNVNALELEDSALYLCASSLVFSGSNEQFFGPGTRLTVL.

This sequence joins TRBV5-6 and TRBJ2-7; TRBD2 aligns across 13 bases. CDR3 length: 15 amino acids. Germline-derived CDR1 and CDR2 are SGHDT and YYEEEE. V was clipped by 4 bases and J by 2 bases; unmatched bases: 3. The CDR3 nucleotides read TGTGCCAGCAGCACCGGACTAGCGGGGGCCTACGAGCAGTACTTC. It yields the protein CASSTGLAGAYEQYF.

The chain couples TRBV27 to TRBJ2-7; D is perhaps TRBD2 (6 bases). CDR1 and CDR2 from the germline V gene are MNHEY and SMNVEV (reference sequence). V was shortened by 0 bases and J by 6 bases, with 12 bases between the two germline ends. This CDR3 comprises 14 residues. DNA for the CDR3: TGTGCCAGCAGTTTATCGGGACTCAATGTCGAGCAGTACTTC. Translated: CASSLSGLNVEQYF.